This T cell receptor beta chain was documented in a study of shared clonotypes between healthy human individuals. The overall study: Samples came from two female and a few male donors aged 18 to 49.

On this clone: Its antigen remains unidentified.

The split of CD4+ cells yielded CD45RA+ naive and CD45RA-negative memory subsets. Overall study findings and caveats: Relative to their counterparts shared across all four donors, non-shared clonotypes exhibited diminished generation probabilities.

Germline V gives CDR1 SGHTA, CDR2 FQGNSA. Trimming took off 1 base at V and 9 bases at J, with 13 bases between the two ends. The CDR3 is made up of 13 amino acids. Generated by immunoSEQ multiplex PCR, the TCRdb table keeps only in-frame clones and is missing some. The sample has around 990,000 clones; 77% are singletons. This receptor was identified in a man aged 18 to 29 in good health. Some clones in this sample may be carry-over from other donors' samples. The chain joins TRBV7-2 to TRBJ2-7; unclear D gene. Sequenced material: memory CD4+ T cells from PBMCs. Sample subset: CD45RA-negative fraction. The CDR3 sequence: CASSLEGGSGQYF. CDR3 nucleotides: TGTGCCAGCAGCTTAGAAGGTGGCTCGGGGCAGTACTTC.